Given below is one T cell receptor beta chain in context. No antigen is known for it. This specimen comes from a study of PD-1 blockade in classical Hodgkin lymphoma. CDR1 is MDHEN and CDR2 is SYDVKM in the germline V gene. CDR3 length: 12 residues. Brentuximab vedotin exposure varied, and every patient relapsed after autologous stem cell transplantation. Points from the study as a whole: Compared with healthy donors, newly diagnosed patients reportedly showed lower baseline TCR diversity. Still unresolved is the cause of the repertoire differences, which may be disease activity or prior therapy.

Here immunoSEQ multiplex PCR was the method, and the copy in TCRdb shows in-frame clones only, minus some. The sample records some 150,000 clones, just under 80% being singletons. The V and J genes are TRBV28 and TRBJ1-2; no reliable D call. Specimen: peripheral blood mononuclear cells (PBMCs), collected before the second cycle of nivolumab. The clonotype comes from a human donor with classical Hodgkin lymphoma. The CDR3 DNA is TGTGTGGCCCTTTCTCCCCCCTTTCGCTACACCTTC. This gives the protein CVALSPPFRYTF.